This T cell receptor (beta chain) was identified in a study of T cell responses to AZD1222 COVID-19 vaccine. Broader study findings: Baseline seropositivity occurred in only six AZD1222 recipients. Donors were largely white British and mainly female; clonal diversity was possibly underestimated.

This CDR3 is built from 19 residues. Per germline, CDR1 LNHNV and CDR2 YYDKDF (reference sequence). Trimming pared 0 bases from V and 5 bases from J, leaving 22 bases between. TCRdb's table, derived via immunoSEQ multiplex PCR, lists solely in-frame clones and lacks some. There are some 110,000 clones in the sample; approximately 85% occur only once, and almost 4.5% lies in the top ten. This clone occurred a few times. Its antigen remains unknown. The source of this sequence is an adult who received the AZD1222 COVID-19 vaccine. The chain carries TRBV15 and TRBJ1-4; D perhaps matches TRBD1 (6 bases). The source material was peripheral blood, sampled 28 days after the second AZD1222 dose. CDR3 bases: TGTGCCACCAGCAGAGATCTTTCGACAGGAGACCTGAAGAATGAAAAACTGTTTTTT. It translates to CATSRDLSTGDLKNEKLFF. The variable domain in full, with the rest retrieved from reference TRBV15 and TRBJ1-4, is DAMVIQNPRYQVTQFGKPVTLSCSQTLNHNVMYWYQQKSSQAPKLLFHYYDKDFNNEADTPDNFQSRRPNTSFCFLDIRSPGLGDTAMYLCATSRDLSTGDLKNEKLFFGSGTQLSVL.